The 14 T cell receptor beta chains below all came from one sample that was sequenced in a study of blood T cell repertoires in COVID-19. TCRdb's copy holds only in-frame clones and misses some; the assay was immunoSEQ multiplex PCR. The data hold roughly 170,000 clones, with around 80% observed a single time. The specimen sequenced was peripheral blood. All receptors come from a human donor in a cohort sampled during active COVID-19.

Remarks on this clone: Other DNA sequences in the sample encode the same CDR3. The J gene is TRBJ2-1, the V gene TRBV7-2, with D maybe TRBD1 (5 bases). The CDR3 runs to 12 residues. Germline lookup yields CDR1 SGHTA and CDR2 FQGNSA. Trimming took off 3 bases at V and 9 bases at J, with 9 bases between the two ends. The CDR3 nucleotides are TGTGCCAGCAGCTTGGGGCGAGGTGAGCAGTTCTTC. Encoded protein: CASSLGRGEQFF.

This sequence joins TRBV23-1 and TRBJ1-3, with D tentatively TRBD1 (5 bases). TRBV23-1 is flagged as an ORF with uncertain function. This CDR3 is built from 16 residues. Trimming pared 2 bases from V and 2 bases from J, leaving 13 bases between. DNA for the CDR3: TGCGCCAGCAGTCAAATCAGTTTAGGGGCTGGAAACACCATATATTTT. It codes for CASSQISLGAGNTIYF.

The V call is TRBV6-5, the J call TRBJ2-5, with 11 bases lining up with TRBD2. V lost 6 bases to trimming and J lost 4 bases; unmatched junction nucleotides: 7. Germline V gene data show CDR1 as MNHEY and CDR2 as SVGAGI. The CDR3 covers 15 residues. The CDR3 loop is CASRPSGGKGETQYF. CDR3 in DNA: TGTGCCAGCAGGCCTAGCGGGGGGAAGGGAGAGACCCAGTACTTC.

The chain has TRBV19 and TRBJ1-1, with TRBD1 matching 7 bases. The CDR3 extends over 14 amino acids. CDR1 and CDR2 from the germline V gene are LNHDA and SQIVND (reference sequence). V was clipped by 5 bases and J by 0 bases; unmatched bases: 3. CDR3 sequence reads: CASSPDRMNTEAFF. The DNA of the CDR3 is TGTGCCAGTAGTCCGGACAGGATGAACACTGAAGCTTTCTTT.

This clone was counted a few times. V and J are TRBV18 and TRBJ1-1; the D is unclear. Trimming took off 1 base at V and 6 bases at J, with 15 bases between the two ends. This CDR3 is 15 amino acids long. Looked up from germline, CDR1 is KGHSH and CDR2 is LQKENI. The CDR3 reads CASSPRGGEGPEAFF. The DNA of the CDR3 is TGTGCCAGCTCACCACGTGGCGGGGAGGGCCCTGAAGCTTTCTTT.

The CDR3 sequence: CASSPRTGTYEQYF. CDR3 in DNA: TGTGCCAGTAGTCCCCGGACAGGTACCTACGAGCAGTACTTC. This chain uses TRBV19 with TRBJ2-7; TRBD1 matches 7 bases. CDR3 length: 14 residues. V lost 5 bases, J lost 2 bases, and 6 bases stayed unmatched. The germline V gene has CDR1 LNHDA and CDR2 SQIVND (reference sequence).

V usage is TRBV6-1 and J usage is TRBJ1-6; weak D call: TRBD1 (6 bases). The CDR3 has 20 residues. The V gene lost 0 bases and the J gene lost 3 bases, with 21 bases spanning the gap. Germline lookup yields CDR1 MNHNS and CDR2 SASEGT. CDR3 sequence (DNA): TGTGCCAGCAGTGAAGCCCCACCCATCAAGGACAGATTCTATAATTCACCCCTCCACTTT. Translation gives CASSEAPPIKDRFYNSPLHF.

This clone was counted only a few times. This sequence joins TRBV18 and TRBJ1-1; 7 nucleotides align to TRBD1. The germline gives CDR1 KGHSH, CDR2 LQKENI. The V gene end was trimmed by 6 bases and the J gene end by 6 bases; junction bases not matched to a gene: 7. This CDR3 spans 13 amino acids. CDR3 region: CASSKDRDAEAFF. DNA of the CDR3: TGTGCCAGCTCCAAAGACAGGGACGCTGAAGCTTTCTTT.

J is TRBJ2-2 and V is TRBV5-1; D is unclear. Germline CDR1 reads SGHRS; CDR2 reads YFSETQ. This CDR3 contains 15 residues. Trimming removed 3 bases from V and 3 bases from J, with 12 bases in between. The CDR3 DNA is TGCGCCAGCAGCTCGACGGAGATTCACACCGGGGAGCTGTTTTTT. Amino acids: CASSSTEIHTGELFF.

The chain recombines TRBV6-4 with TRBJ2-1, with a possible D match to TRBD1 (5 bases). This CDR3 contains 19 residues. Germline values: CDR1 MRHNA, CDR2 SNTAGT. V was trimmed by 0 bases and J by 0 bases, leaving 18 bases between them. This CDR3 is CASSDSALAGPFSYNEQFF. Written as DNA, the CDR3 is TGTGCCAGCAGTGACTCAGCTCTCGCAGGGCCTTTCTCCTACAATGAGCAGTTCTTC.

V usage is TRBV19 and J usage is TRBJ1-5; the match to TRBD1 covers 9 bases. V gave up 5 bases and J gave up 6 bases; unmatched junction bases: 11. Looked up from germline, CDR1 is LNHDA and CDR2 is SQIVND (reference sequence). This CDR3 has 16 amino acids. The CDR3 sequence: CASSPQQGARVQPQHF. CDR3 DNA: TGTGCCAGTAGTCCCCAACAGGGGGCGCGGGTTCAGCCCCAGCATTTT. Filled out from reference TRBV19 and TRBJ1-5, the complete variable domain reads DGGITQSPKYLFRKEGQNVTLSCEQNLNHDAMYWYRQDPGQGLRLIYYSQIVNDFQKGDIAEGYSVSREKKESFPLTVTSAQKNPTAFYLCASSPQQGARVQPQHFGDGTRLSIL.

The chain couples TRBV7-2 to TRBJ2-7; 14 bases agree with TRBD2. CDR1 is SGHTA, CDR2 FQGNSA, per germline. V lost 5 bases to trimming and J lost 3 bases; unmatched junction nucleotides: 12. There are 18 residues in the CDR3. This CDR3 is CASSLGTSGGLSLYEQYF. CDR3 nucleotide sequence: TGTGCCAGCAGCCTCGGGACTAGCGGGGGCCTCTCCCTCTACGAGCAGTACTTC. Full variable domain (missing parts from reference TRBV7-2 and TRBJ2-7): GAGVSQSPSNKVTEKGKDVELRCDPISGHTALYWYRQSLGQGLEFLIYFQGNSAPDKSGLPSDRFSAERTGGSVSTLTIQRTQQEDSAVYLCASSLGTSGGLSLYEQYFGPGTRLTVT.

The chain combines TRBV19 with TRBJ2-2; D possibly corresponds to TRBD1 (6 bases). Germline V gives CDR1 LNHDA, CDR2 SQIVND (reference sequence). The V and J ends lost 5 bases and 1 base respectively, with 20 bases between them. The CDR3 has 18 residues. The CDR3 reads CASSVTLVRGGNTGELFF. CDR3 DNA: TGTGCCAGTAGTGTTACGTTAGTGAGAGGGGGGAACACCGGGGAGCTGTTTTTT.

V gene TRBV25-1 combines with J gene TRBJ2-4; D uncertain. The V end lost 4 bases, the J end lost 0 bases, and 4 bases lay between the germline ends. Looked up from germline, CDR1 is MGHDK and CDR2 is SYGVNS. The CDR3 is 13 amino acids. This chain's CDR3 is CASSGLAKNIQYF. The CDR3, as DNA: TGTGCCAGCAGTGGACTAGCCAAAAACATTCAGTACTTC.